The rows below give T cell receptor beta chains drawn from one sample of a study of prognosis after radiotherapy for stage I lung cancer. TCRdb fed the multiplex PCR reads into MiXCR, producing one record per CDR3 protein. The repertoire holds about 26,000 distinct CDR3 sequences, with 25% to 30% as singletons. The sequenced sample was PBMCs, obtained before or after stereotactic body radiation therapy (not recorded which). The receptors were gathered from a donor of 50 years or more with non-small cell lung cancer. Both conserved end residues are trimmed from each CDR3. The order of the fields is D gene, V gene, CDR3 length, CDR3 protein. The D gene is left open where the match is weak.

>.|TRBV5-1|12
ASLIRDVKKTQY
>.|TRBV5-1|14
ASSLSQGSGLTEAF
>TRBD1|TRBV5-1|12
ASSDGQGASPLH
>.|TRBV20-1|11
SAPSGPDQPQH
>.|TRBV4-2|13
ASSQEGVNTGELF
>.|TRBV2|10
DSSETAYEQY
>TRBD2|TRBV5-1|14
ASSLELAGARYEQY
>.|TRBV2|13
ASRKLPARDTEAF
>.|TRBV6-1|10
ASNLPKGEAF
>.|TRBV6-5|13
ASSYGGSLSYEQY
>.|TRBV29-1|13
SVEDSLGFSETQY
>.|TRBV7-3|13
ASSWGSQYTGELF
>.|TRBV3-1|12
ASSQARGAEKLF
>.|TRBV20-1|12
SARAWAGSNVLT
>TRBD1|TRBV19|13
ASSRQGASNQPQH
>TRBD1|TRBV20-1|12
SAIPRDRVYEQY
>TRBD2|TRBV24-1|10
ATSDRGLVQF
>.|TRBV15|14
ATSRDLGGRAYGYT
>.|TRBV29-1|11
SVRWGYSREQY
>.|TRBV12-3/TRBV12-4|14
ASSLARGQGPCEAF
>.|TRBV13|11
ASSTRSSSRRY
>.|TRBV19|9
ASRKQETQY
>.|TRBV12-3/TRBV12-4|15
ASSLRGVRFSGNTIY
>TRBD1|TRBV6-5|14
ASSYAPWTGRGEQY
>.|TRBV6-1|13
ASSVSRSSNNEQF
>.|TRBV2|15
ASSEALNRVNTGELF
>.|TRBV6-1|9
ASLDLHEQF
>.|TRBV27|9
ASSFVNTQY
>TRBD1|TRBV5-4|12
ASREGQKNYEQY
>.|TRBV2|16
ASSEAPDIANSGNTIY
>.|TRBV6-5|16
ASSYSPLLGGRTGELF
>TRBD1|TRBV12-3/TRBV12-4|12
ASSFRDRGLLQY
>.|TRBV11-2|14
ASSLISRKPRREQY
>TRBD1|TRBV6-1|13
ASRTGHKMSGELF
>.|TRBV29-1|13
SGRLGTGMNTEAF
>.|TRBV11-2|11
ASSLAAGDGYT
>.|TRBV5-1|11
ASSTEGAGEQY
>.|TRBV25-1|12
ASSGGAGIYGYT
>TRBD2|TRBV28|13
ASSTPSGRVYEQY
>.|TRBV5-1|12
ASSLAPGLVEQY
>.|TRBV14|12
ASSLRNSNQPQH
>.|TRBV11-3|10
ASSLRGETQY
>TRBD2|TRBV5-6|16
ASSLSGTSGFFSYEHY
>TRBD2|TRBV5-1|13
ASSVTSEAFNEQF
>.|TRBV30|12
AWSVWGSNSPLH
>.|TRBV7-2|12
ASSLGLWGYEQY
>.|TRBV20-1|14
SAGRSGKRSNYGYT
>.|TRBV6-1|14
ASRPEAWADLTEAF
>TRBD2|TRBV6-1|12
ASSRTSGGNEQF
>.|TRBV25-1|14
ASSDPDHSNTGELF
>.|TRBV28|10
ASSRQNYGYT
>TRBD1|TRBV7-9|12
ASSKTGGMGEAF
>.|TRBV6-5|14
ASSYSRPSSGNTIY
>.|TRBV20-1|13
SAVNAMSSYNEQF
>.|TRBV20-1|14
SARDTGSHSTDTQY
>.|TRBV6-2/TRBV6-3|11
ASRWDLNTEAF
>TRBD1|TRBV30|14
ACTQGQGFDNSPLH